This T cell receptor beta chain came from a study of blood T cell repertoires in COVID-19. Across the study: Sample material is recorded as cDNA or gDNA derived from T cells, B-cell-depleted T cells, or PBMCs.

CDR3 length: 16 residues. The germline V gene encodes CDR1 SGHNT and CDR2 YENEEA. V was clipped by 4 bases and J by 4 bases; unmatched bases: 8. Authors' methods: Estimates of nucleated cell counts were drawn from the amplification of reference gene primers. Assay used: immunoSEQ multiplex PCR; TCRdb lists only in-frame clones, some missing. V, J and clone size were drawn from that table, and D and trimming were deduced from the DNA. Seen here are approximately 230,000 clones, less than 85% observed once, and the top ten hold 4.9%. The chain joins TRBV11-3 to TRBJ1-3; 9 bases line up with TRBD1. The receptor was derived from a woman older than 75 with active or convalescent COVID-19. The sequenced sample consisted of peripheral blood. The CDR3 here is CASSSGTGLAGNTIYF. CDR3 in DNA: TGTGCCAGCAGCTCGGGGACAGGGTTGGCGGGAAACACCATATATTTT.